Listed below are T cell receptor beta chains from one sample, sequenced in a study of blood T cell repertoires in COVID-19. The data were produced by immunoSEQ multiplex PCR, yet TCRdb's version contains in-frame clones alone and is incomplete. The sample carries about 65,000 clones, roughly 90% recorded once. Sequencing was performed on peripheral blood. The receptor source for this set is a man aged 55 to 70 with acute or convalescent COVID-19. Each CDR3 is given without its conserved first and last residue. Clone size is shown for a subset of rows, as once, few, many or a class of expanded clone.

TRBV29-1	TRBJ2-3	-	SVQGVQGISTDTQY
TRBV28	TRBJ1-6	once	ASNRGRESPLH
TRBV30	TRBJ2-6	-	AWSVPGSGANVLT
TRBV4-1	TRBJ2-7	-	ASSTVLAGGQGTAHEQY
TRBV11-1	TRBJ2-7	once	ASSPDRVSYEQY
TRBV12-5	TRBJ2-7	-	ASAYRDEQY
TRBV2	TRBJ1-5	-	ASSDSGRRAGNQPQH
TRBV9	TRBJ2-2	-	ASSPTPGQGPDTGELF
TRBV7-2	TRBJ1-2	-	ASSLGTGGDGYT
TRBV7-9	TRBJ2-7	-	ASSTDLRQGAYEQY
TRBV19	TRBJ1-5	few	ASSFGTGGEPQH
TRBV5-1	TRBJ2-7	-	ASSLVRTEGYEQY
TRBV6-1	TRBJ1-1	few	ASSETRVHTEAF
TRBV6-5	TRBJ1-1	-	ASSRGRLNTEAF
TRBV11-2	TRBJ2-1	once	ASSSTLEQF
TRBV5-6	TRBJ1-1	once	ASSSGQALFYTEAF
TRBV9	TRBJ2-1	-	ASSVEDRTYNEQF
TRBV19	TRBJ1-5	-	ASSILGQGASSNQPQH
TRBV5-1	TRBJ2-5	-	ASSEFRQLQETQY
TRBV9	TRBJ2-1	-	ASSVVSGGNEQF
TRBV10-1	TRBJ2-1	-	ASSENPLVNEQF
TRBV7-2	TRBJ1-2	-	ASRIWTVYGYT
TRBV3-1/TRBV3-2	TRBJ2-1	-	ASSQRRGSSYNEQF
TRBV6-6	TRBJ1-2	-	ASSRGDRVRGYT
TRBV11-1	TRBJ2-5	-	ASSYGQGAGQETQY
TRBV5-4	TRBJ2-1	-	ASSGNGGYNEQF
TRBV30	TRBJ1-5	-	AWSAGLSNQPQH
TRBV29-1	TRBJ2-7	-	SVADRGSSYEQY
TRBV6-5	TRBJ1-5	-	ASRRGQGNGQPQH
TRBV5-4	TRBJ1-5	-	ASSKEGRDQPQH
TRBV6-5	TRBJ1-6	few	ASSYKRSSGTPPLH
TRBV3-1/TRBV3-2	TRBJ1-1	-	ASSLGGVTEAF
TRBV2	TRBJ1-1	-	ASKRDRNTEAF
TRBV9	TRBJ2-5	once	ASSVGRAETQY
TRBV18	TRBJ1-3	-	ASSPRVDRGPLSGNTIY
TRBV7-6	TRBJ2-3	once	ASSQLAGVTDTQY
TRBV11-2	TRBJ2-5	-	ASGRDSPETQY
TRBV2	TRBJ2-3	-	ASRSGQGTDTQY
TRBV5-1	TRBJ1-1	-	ASSVTGGTEAF
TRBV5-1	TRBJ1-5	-	ASSASGVSNQPQH
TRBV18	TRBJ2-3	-	ASSPQGATSTDTQY
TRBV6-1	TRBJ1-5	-	ASSELSGQGKQPQH
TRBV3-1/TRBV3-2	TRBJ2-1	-	ASSSGNEQF
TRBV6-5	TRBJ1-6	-	ASSFRGFQDSPLH
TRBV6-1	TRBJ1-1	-	ASSEITGGLTEAF
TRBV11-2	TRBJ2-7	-	ASSSSLAGVLWEQY
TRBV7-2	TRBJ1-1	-	ASSLPFGGEKAF
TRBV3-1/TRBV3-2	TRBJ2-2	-	ASSLSLPGELF
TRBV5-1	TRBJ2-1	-	ASSGRDRYDEQF
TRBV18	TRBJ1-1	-	ASSLRTGSGTEAF
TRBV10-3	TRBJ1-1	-	AISESVKTGAEAF
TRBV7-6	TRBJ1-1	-	ASSYSPTGMNTEAF
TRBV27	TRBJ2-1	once	ASSLGGLLYNEQF
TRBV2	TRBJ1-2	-	ASSANREWGYT
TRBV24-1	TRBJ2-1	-	ATSDPTRDNSGRRNEQF
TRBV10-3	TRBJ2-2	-	AISGQGRSTGELF
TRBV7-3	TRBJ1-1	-	ASSSMGQANTEAF
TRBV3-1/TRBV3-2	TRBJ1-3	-	ASSLRGRGELGNTIY
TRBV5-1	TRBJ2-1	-	ASSLGQGAMNEQF